This TCR beta chain was sequenced for a study of blood T cell repertoires in COVID-19. In the study overall: Donors in the United States, Italy and Spain gave samples during acute or convalescent COVID-19. PBMCs, B-cell-depleted T cells, or T cells were the source of the cDNA or gDNA that made up the material.

V lost 1 base to trimming and J lost 4 bases, with 14 bases between them. Germline CDR1 KGHSH, CDR2 LQKENI. The CDR3 extends over 15 amino acids. In the authors' workflow: Reference gene primer amplification in the assay estimated nucleated cell counts. Sequenced by immunoSEQ multiplex PCR; TCRdb stores in-frame clones only, minus some. V and J calls and clone size are copied from that table; D and trimming were computed from the DNA. The table includes hundreds of thousands of clones, 70% to 90% detected once. V usage is TRBV18 and J usage is TRBJ2-7; tentative D call: TRBD1 (6 bases). The receptor was derived from a young woman who had recovered from COVID-19. Sequenced sample: peripheral blood. The CDR3 DNA sequence: TGTGCCAGCTCACCACTTACAGGGTTCTGGTACGAGCAGTACTTC. Protein: CASSPLTGFWYEQYF.